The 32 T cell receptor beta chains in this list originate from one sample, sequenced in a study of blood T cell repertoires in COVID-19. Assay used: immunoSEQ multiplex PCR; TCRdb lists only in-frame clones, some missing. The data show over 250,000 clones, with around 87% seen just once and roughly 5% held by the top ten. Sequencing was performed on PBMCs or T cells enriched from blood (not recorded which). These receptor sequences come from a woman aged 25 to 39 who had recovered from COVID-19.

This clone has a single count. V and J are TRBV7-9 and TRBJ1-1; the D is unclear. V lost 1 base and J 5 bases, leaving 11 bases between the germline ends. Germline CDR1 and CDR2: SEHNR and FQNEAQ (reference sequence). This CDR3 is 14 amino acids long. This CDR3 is CASSLENKRTEAFF. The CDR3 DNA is TGTGCCAGCAGCTTAGAGAACAAGAGGACTGAAGCTTTCTTT.

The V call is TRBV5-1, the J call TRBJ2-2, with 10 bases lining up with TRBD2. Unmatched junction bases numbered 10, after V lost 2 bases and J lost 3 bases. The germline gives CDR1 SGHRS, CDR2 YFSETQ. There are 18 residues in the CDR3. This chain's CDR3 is CASSFAASGGRYTGELFF. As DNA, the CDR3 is TGCGCCAGCAGCTTCGCGGCTAGCGGGGGCCGATACACCGGGGAGCTGTTTTTT.

CDR3 protein: CATSDLTTGELFF. CDR3 sequence (DNA): TGTGCCACCAGTGACTTAACAACCGGGGAGCTGTTTTTT. The chain is built from TRBV24-1 and TRBJ2-2, with D unresolved. From germline, CDR1 is KGHDR and CDR2 SFDVKD. The CDR3 is 13 amino acids. V was cut by 4 bases and J by 5 bases, with 7 bases left in between.

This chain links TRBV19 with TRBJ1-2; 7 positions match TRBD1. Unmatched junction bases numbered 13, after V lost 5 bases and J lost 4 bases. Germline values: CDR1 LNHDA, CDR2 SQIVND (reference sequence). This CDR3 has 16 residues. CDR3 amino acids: CASSVQQGLRLYGYTF. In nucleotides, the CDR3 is TGTGCCAGTAGTGTGCAACAGGGGCTGAGGCTCTATGGCTACACCTTC.

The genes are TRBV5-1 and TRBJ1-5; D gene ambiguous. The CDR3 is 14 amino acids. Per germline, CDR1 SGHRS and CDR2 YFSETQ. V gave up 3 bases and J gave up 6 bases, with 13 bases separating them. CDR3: CASSSAGLGQPQHF. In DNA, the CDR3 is TGCGCCAGCAGCTCAGCTGGACTGGGTCAGCCCCAGCATTTT.

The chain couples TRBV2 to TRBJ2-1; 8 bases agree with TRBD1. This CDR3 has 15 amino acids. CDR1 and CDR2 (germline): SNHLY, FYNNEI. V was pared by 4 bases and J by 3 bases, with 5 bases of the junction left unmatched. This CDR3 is CASSGHRGSYNEQFF. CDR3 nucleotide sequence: TGTGCCAGCAGTGGTCACAGGGGGAGCTACAATGAGCAGTTCTTC.

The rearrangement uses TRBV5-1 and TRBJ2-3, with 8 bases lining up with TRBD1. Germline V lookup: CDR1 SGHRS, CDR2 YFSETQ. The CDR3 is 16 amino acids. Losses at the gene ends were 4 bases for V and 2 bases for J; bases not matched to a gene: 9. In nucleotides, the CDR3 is TGCGCCAGCAGCCCCTTCGGACAGGGTAACACAGATACGCAGTATTTT. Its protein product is CASSPFGQGNTDTQYF.

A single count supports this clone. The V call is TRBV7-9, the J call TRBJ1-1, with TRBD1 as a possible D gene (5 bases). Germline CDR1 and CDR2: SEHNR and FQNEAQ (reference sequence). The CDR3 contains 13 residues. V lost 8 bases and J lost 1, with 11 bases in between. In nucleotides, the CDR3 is TGTGCCAGCGTATCTACAGGGAACACTGAAGCTTTCTTT. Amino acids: CASVSTGNTEAFF.

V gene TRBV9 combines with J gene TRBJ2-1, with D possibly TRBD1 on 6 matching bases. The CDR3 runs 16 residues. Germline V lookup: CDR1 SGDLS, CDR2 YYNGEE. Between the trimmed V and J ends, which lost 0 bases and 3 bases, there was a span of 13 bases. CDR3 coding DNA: TGTGCCAGCAGCGTAGCAGCACAGGGCGTCTACAATGAGCAGTTCTTC. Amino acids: CASSVAAQGVYNEQFF. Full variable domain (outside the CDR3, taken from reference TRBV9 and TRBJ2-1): DSGVTQTPKHLITATGQRVTLRCSPRSGDLSVYWYQQSLDQGLQFLIQYYNGEERAKGNILERFSAQQFPDLHSELNLSSLELGDSALYFCASSVAAQGVYNEQFFGPGTRLTVL.

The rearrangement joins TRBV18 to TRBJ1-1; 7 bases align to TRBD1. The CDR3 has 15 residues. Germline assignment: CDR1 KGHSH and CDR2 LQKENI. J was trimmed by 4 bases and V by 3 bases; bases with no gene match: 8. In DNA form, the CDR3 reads TGTGCCAGCTCACCGATTCTACAGGGGAGCACTGAAGCTTTCTTT. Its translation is CASSPILQGSTEAFF.

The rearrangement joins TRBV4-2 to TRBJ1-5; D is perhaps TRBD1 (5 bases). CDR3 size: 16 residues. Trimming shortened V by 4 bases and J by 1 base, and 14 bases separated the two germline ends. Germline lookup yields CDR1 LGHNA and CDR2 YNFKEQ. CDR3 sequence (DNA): TGTGCCAGCAGCCTCTCAGAGCAGGGCAGCAATCAGCCCCAGCATTTT. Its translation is CASSLSEQGSNQPQHF.

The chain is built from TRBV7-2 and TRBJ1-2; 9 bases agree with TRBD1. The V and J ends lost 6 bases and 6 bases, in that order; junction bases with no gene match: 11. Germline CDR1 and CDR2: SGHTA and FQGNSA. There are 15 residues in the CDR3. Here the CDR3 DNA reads TGTGCCAGCAGTCCCGGACAGGGGAGCTGGGATGGCTACACCTTC. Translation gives CASSPGQGSWDGYTF.

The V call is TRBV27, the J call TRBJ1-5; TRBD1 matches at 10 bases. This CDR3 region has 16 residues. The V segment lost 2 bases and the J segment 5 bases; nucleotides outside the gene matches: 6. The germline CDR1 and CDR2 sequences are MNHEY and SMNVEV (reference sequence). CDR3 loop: CASSLIAGTGDQPQHF. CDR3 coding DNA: TGTGCCAGCAGTTTAATCGCTGGGACAGGGGATCAGCCCCAGCATTTT.

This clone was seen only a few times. CDR3 nucleotide sequence: TGTGCCACCAGGGGGGAGGTTTTATCCCTCCACTTT. This sequence encodes CATRGEVLSLHF. This chain links TRBV11-2 with TRBJ1-6, with 7 bases aligning to TRBD1. The germline CDR1 and CDR2 sequences are SGHAT and FQNNGV. The CDR3 spans 12 residues. V lost 10 bases, J lost 14 bases, and 11 bases stayed unmatched.

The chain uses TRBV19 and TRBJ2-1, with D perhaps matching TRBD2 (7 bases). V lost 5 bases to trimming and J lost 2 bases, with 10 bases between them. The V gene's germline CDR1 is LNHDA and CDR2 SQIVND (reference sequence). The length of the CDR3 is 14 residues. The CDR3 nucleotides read TGTGCCAGTAGTCGGGGGGCCGCCTACAATGAGCAGTTCTTC. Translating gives CASSRGAAYNEQFF.

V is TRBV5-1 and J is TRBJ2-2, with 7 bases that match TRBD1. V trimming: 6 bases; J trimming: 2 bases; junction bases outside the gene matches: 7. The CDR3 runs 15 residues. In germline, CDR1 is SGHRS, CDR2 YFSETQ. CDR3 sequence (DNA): TGCGCCAGCACCCCTCGACAGGGTAACACCGGGGAGCTGTTTTTT. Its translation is CASTPRQGNTGELFF.

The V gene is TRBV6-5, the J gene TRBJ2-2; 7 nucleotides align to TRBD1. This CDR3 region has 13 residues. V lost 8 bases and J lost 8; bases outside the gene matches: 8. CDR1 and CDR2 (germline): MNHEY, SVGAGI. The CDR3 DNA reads TGTGCCAGCTCCAACAGGGGTTGGGGGGAGCTGTTTTTT. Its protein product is CASSNRGWGELFF.

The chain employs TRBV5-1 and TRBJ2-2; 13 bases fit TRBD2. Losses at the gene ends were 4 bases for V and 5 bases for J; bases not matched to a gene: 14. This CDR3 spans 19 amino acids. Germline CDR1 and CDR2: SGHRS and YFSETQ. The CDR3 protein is CASSPTQLAGGQRTGELFF. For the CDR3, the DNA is TGCGCCAGCAGCCCTACGCAACTAGCGGGGGGGCAAAGGACCGGGGAGCTGTTTTTT.

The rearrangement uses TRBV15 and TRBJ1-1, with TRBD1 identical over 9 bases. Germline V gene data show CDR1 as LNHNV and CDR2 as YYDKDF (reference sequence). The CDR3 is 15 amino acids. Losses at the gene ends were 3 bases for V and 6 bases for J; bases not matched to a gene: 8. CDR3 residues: CATSRDRGGLAEAFF. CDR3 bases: TGTGCCACCAGCAGGGACAGGGGCGGGCTCGCTGAAGCTTTCTTT.

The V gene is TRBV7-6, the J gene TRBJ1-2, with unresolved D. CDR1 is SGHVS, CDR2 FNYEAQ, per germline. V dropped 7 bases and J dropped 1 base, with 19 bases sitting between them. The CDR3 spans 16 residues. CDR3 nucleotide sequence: TGTGCCAGCACGTCCCGTGGTCAGCTAGATAACTATGGCTACACCTTC. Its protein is CASTSRGQLDNYGYTF.

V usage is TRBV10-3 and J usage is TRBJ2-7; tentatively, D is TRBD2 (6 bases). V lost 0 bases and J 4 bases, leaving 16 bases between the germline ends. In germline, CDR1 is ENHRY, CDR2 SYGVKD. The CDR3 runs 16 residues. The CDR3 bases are TGTGCCATCAGTGAGTCTGGGACTCTCGCTACGTACGAGCAGTACTTC. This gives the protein CAISESGTLATYEQYF.

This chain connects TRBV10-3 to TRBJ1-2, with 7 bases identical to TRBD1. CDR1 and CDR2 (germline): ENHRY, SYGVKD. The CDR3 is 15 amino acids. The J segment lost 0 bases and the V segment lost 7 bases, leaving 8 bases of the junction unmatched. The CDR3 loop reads CAITRDRASNYGYTF. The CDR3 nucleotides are TGTGCCATCACCCGAGACAGGGCCTCTAACTATGGCTACACCTTC.

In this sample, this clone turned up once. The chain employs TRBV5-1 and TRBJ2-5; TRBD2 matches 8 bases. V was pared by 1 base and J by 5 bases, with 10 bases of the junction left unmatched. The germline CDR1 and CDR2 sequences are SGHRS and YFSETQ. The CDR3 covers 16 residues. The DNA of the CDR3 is TGCGCCAGCAGCTTGTTTGGCGGGGGGCCGGGGGAGACCCAGTACTTC. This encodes CASSLFGGGPGETQYF.

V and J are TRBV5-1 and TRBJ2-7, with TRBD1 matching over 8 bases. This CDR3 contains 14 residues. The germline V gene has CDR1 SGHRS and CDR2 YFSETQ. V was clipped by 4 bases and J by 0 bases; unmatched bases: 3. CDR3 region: CASSMDRASYEQYF. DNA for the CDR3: TGCGCCAGCAGCATGGACAGGGCCTCCTACGAGCAGTACTTC.

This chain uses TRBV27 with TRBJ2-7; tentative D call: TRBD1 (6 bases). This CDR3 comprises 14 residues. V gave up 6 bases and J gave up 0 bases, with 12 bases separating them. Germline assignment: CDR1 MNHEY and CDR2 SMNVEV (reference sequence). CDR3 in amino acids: CASSIRGTSYEQYF. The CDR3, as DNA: TGTGCCAGCAGCATAAGGGGGACCTCCTACGAGCAGTACTTC.

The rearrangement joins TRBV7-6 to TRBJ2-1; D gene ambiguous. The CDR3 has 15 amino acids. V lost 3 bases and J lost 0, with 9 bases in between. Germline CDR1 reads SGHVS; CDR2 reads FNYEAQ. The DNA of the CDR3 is TGTGCCAGCAGCTTCGCCGGTAGCTCCTACAATGAGCAGTTCTTC. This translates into CASSFAGSSYNEQFF.

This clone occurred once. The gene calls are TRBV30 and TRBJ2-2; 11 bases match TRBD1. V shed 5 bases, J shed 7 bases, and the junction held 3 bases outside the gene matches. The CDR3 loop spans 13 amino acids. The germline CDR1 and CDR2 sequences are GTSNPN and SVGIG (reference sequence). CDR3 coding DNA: TGTGCCTGGGGGGGACAGGGGGACGGGGAGCTGTTTTTT. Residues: CAWGGQGDGELFF.

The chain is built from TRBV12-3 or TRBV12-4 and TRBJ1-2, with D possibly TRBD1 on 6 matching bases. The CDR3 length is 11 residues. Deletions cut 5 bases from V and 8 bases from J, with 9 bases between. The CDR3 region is CASSQGFGYTF. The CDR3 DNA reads TGTGCCAGCAGTCAGGGGTTCGGCTACACCTTC.

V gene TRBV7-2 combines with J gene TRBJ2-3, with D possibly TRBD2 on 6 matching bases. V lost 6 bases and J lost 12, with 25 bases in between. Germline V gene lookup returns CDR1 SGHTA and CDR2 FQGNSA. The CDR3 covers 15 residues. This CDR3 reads CASRVTAGQPEHQYF. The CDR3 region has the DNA TGTGCCAGCAGGGTTACGGCGGGGCAGCCCGAACACCAGTATTTT.

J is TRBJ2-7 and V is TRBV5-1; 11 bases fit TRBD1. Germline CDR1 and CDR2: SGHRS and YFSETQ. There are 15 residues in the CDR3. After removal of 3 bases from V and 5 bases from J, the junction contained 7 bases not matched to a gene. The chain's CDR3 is CASSYGQGAADEQYF. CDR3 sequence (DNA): TGCGCCAGCAGCTATGGACAGGGGGCGGCGGACGAGCAGTACTTC.

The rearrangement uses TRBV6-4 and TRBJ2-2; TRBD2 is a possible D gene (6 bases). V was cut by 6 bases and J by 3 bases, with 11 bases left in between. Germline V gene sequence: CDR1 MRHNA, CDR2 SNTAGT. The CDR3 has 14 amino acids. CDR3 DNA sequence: TGTGCCAGCAGCGCCGGGAGCGACACCGGGGAGCTGTTTTTT. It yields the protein CASSAGSDTGELFF.

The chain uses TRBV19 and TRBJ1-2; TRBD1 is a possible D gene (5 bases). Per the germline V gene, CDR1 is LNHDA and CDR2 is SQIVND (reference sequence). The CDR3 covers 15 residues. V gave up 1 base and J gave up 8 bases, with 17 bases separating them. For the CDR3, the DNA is TGTGCCAGTAGTATAGGAAGACAGAACTATGGCGGCTACACCTTC. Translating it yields CASSIGRQNYGGYTF.